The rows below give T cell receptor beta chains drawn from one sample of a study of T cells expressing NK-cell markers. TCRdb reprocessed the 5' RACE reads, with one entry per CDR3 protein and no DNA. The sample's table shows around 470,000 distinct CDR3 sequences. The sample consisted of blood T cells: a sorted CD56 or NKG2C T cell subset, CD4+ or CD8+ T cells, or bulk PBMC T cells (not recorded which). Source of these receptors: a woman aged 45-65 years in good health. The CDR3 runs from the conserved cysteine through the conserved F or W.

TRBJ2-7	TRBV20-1	CSARGSRQGHYEQYF
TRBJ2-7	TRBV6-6	CASSYWLRSSYEQYF
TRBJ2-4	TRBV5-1	CASSLAGSGGEAKNIQYF
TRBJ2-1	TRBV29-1	CSVTDGGNEQFF
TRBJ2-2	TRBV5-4	CASSEAVLNTGELFF
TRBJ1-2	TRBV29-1	CSDGQGASFGYGYTF
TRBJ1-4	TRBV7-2	CASKVDRDPGEKLFF
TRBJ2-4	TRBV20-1	CSASGSGSVKNIQYF
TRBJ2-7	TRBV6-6	CASSYSPLAGIEQYF
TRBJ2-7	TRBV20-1	CSAREGRFEQYF
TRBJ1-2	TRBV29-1	CSGTVSNYGYTF
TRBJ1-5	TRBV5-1	CASSRETGNSNQPQHF
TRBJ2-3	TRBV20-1	CSASSTGTSGRVTDTQYF
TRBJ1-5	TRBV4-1	CASSQDTWQPQHF
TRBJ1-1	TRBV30	CAWIPYGRNRRTEAFF
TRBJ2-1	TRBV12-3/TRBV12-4	CASTPSRGPSYNEQFF
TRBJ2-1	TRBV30	CAWSVWDNEQFF
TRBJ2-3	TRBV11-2	CASSLDSGVITDTQYF
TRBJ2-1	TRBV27	CASSFEGPIYNEQFF
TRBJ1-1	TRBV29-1	CSVETGVMNTEAFF
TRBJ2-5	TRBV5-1	CASSFGTSGTYQETQYF
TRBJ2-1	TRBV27	CASVPLRASGRGEQFF
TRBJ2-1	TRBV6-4	CASSNPAISYNEQFF
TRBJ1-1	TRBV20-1	CSARDWQGGNTEAFF
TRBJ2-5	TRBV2	CASRERELETQYF
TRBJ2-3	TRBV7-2	CASSWTSGRRDTQYF
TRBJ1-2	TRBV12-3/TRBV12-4	CASSSDLVGGYTF
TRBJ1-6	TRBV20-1	CSAVRQGRNSPLHF
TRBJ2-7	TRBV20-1	CSAPGPLSNEQYF
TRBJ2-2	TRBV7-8	CASSLIRDRTGELFF
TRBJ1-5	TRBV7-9	CASSYGTGLNQPQHF
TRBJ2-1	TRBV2	CASTYSAGGLNEQFF
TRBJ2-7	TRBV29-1	CSVSPSSYEQYF
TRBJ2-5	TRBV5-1	CASSLGSRRGAETQYF
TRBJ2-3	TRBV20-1	CSAPDSPTDTQYF
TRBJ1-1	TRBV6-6	CASSYPAENTEAFF
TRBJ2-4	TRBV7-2	CASSLVAGGGIQYF
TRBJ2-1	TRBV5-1	CASSLAGRAPSSYNEQFF
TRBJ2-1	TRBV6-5	CASREESAVSSYNEQFF
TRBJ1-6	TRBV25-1	CASGTGMAPLHF
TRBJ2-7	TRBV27	CASSLVGTNSYEQYF
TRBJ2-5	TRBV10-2	CASSELAVSIHPRETQYF
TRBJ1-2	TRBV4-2	CASSQALSGGYTF
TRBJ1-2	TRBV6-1	CASRLGVPNYGYTF
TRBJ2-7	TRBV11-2	CASSLMDRASEQYF
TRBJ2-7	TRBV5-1	CASSLTSGSMGEQYF
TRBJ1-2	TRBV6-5	CASSFLHRDTQNPYGYTF
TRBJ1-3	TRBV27	CASSGTVSGNTIYF
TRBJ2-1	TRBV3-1	CASSQRGPSGNEQFF
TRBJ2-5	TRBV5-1	CASSHLAAIFGETQYF
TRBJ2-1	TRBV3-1	CASVLAGGAEQFF